The entry that follows covers one T cell receptor (beta chain) sequence. Sequencing used immunoSEQ multiplex PCR; TCRdb keeps in-frame clones, though not all of them. The sample includes 100,000 to 150,000 clones, less than 90% of them seen just once. This entry is derived from a study of control samples from healthy donors and cancer patients. The clonotype comes from a man aged 18 to 35 in good health. Material for sequencing was blood.

The CDR3 bases are TGTGCCAGCAGCTTAGTCGGGACAGGGAGTAATTCACCCCTCCACTTT. This encodes CASSLVGTGSNSPLHF. The V call is TRBV11-2, the J call TRBJ1-6; 9 positions agree with TRBD1. CDR1 and CDR2 (germline): SGHAT, FQNNGV. V was clipped by 1 base and J by 6 bases; unmatched bases: 4. The CDR3 length is 16 residues.